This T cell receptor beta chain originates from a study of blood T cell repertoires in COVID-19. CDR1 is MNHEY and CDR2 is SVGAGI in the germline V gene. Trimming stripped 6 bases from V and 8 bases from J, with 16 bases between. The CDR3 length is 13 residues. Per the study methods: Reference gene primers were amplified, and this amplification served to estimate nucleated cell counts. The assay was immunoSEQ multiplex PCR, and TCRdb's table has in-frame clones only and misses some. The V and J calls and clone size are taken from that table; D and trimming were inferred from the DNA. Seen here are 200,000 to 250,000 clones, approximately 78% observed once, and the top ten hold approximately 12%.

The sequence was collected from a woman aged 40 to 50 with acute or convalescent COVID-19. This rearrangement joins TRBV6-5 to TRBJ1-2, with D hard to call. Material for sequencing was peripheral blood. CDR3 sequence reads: CASSLDFTKGYTF. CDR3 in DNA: TGTGCCAGCAGCTTGGACTTTACAAAGGGCTACACCTTC.